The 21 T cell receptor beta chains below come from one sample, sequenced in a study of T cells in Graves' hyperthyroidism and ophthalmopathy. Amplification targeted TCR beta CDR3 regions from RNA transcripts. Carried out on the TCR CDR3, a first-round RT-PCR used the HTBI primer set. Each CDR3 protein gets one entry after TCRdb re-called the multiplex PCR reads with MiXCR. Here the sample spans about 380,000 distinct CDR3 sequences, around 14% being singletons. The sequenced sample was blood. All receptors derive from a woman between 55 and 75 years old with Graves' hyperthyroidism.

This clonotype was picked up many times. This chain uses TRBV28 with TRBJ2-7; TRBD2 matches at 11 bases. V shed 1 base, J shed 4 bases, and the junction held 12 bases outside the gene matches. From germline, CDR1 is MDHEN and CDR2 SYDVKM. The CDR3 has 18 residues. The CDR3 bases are TGTGCCAGCAGTTTATTGCGGAGAAGACTAGCGGGACAGTACGAGCAGTACTTC. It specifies CASSLLRRRLAGQYEQYF.

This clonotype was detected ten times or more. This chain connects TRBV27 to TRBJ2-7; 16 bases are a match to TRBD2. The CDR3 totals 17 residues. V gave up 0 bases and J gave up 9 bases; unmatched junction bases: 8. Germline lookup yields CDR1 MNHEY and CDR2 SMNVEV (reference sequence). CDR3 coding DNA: TGTGCCAGCAGTTTATCTTCGGGACTAGCGGGAGGGCCTGGGCAGTACTTC. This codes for CASSLSSGLAGGPGQYF.

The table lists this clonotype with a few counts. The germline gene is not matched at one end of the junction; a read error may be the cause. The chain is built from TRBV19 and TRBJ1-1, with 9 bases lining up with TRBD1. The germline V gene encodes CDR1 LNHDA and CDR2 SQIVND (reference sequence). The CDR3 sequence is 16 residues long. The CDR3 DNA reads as TGTGCCAGTAGTGCTACCGGACAGGGGATGAACACTGAAGCTCTCTTT. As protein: CASSATGQGMNTEALF.

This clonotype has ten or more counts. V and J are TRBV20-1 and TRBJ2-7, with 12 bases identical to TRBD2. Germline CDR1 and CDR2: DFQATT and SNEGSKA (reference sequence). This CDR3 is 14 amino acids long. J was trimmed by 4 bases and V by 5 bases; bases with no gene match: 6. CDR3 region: CSAATSGSRYEQYF. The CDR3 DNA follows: TGCAGTGCTGCGACTAGCGGGAGTCGGTACGAGCAGTACTTC.

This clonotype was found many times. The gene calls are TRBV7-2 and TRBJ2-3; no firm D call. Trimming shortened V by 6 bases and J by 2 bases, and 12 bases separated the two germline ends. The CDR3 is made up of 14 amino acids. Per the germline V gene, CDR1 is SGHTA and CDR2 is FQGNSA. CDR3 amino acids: CASSIRRHTDTQYF. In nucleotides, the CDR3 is TGTGCCAGCAGTATCAGGCGGCACACAGATACGCAGTATTTT.

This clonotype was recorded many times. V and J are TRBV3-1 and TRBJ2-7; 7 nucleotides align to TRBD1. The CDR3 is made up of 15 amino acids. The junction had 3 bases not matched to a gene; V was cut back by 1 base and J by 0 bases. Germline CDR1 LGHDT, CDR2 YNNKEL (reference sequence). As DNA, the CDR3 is TGTGCCAGCAGCCAAGTGGGACAGAGCTCCTACGAGCAGTACTTC. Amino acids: CASSQVGQSSYEQYF.

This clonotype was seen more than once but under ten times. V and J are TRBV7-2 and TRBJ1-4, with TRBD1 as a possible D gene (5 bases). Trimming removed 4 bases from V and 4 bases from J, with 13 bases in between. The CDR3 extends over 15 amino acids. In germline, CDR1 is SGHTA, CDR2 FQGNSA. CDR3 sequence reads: CASSSPDIFNEKLFF. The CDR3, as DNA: TGTGCCAGCAGCTCCCCGGACATCTTTAATGAAAAACTGTTTTTT.

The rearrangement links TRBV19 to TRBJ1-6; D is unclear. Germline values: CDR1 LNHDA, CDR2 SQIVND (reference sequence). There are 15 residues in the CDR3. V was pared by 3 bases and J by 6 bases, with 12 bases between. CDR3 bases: TGTGCCAGTAGTATGGTTAGTCGTGGTAATTCACCCCTCCACTTT. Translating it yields CASSMVSRGNSPLHF.

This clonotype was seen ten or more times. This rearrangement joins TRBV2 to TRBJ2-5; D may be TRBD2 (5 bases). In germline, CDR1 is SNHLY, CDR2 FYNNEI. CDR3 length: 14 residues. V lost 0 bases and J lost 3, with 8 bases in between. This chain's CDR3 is CASSEAPAEETQYF. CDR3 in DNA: TGTGCCAGCAGTGAAGCGCCAGCGGAAGAGACCCAGTACTTC.

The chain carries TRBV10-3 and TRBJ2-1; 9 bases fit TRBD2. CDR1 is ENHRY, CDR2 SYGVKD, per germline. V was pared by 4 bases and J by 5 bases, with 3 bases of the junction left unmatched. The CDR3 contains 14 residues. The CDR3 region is CAISVTSGHNEQFF. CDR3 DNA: TGTGCCATCAGTGTAACTAGCGGGCACAATGAGCAGTTCTTC.

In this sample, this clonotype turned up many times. The CDR3 loop reads CASSLTREGIEQYF. CDR3 DNA: TGTGCCAGCAGTTTAACGCGGGAGGGGATCGAGCAGTACTTC. This chain links TRBV27 with TRBJ2-7; 9 bases match TRBD2. CDR3 length: 14 amino acids. The J segment lost 6 bases and the V segment lost 2 bases, leaving 5 bases of the junction unmatched. Germline CDR1 MNHEY, CDR2 SMNVEV (reference sequence).

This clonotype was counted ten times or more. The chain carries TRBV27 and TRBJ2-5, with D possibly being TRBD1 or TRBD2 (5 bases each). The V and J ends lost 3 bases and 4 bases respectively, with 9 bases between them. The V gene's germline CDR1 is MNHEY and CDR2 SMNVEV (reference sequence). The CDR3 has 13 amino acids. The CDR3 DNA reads TGTGCCAGCAGTTTCCGGGACGGAGAGACCCAGTACTTC. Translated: CASSFRDGETQYF.

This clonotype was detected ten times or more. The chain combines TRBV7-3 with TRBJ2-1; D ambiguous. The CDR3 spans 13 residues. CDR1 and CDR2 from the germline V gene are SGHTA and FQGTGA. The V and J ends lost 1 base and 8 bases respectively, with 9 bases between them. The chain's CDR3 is CASSLSSSHEQFF. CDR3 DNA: TGTGCCAGCAGCTTAAGTAGCTCTCATGAGCAGTTCTTC.

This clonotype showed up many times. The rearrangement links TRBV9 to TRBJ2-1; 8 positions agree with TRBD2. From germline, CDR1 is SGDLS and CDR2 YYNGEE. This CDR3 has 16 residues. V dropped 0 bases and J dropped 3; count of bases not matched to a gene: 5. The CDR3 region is CASSVDSGVLYNEQFF. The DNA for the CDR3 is TGTGCCAGCAGCGTAGATAGCGGGGTTCTCTACAATGAGCAGTTCTTC.

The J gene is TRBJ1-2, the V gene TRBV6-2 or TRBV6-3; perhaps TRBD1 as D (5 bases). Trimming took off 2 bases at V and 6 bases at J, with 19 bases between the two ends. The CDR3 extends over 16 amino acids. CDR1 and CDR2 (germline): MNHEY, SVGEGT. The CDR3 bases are TGTGCCAGCAGTTACGACCAGTTGACTGCGGGGCATGGCTACACCTTC. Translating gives CASSYDQLTAGHGYTF.

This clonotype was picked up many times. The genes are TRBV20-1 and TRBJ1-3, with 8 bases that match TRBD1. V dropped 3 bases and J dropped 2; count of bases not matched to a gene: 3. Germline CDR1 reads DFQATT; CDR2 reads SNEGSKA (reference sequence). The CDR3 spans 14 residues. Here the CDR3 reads CSARDRVTGNTIYF. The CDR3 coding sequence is TGCAGTGCTAGGGACAGGGTGACTGGAAACACCATATATTTT.

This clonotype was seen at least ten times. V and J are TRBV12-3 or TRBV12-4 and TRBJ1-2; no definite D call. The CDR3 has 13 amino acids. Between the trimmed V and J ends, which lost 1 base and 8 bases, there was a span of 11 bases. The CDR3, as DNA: TGTGCCAGCAGTTTAGTGTCAAAAACCGGCTACACCTTC. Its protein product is CASSLVSKTGYTF.

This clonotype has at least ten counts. CDR3 residues: CASSQRLAQSTDTQYF. In DNA, the CDR3 is TGTGCCAGCAGCCAACGACTAGCACAAAGCACAGATACGCAGTATTTT. V gene TRBV7-9 combines with J gene TRBJ2-3; 7 nucleotides align to TRBD2. Trimming removed 5 bases from V and 0 bases from J; junction bases left unmatched: 8. The CDR3 spans 16 residues. In germline, CDR1 is SEHNR, CDR2 FQNEAQ (reference sequence).

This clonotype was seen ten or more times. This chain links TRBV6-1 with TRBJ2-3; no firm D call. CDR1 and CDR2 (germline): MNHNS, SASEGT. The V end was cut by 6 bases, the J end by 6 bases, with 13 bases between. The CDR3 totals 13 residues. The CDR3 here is CASSPRPGDTQYF. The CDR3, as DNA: TGTGCCAGCAGCCCACGCCCCGGCGATACGCAGTATTTT.

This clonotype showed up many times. The CDR3 reads CASSRSMNTEAFF. DNA for the CDR3: TGTGCCAGCTCACGGTCCATGAACACTGAAGCTTTCTTT. The chain employs TRBV18 and TRBJ1-1; no firm D call. This CDR3 contains 13 residues. Per the germline V gene, CDR1 is KGHSH and CDR2 is LQKENI. The V end was cut by 4 bases, the J end by 0 bases, with 6 bases between.

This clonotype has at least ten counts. CDR3 protein: CASSRTASTDTQYF. In DNA, the CDR3 is TGCGCCAGCAGCCGCACGGCCAGCACAGATACGCAGTATTTT. The V and J genes are TRBV5-1 and TRBJ2-3; D is unresolved. The CDR3 loop spans 14 amino acids. The V gene's germline CDR1 is SGHRS and CDR2 YFSETQ. Trimming pared 4 bases from V and 0 bases from J, leaving 9 bases between. The entire variable domain, with the rest obtained from reference TRBV5-1 and TRBJ2-3, is as follows: KAGVTQTPRYLIKTRGQQVTLSCSPISGHRSVSWYQQTPGQGLQFLFEYFSETQRNKGNFPGRFSGRQFSNSRSEMNVSTLELGDSALYLCASSRTASTDTQYFGPGTRLTVL.